The present TCR beta chain was sequenced within a study of blood T cells in healthy people across ages. As concerns this clonotype: No antigen is known for it.

Findings and caveats of the study: It was found that TCR beta diversity correlated strongly with the percentage of naive T cells.

Donor samples were obtained from healthy Caucasian individuals from Russia, aged about 6 to 100. V lost 5 bases and J 4 bases, leaving 13 bases between the germline ends. This CDR3 has 14 amino acids. The germline V gene has CDR1 SGHTA and CDR2 FQGNSA. A sample-barcoded 5' primer and a J-beta primer mix were used in a second PCR of roughly 7 to 11 cycles. TCRdb re-analysed the 5' RACE reads in MiXCR, keeping a single row per CDR3 protein. The sample includes about 830,000 distinct CDR3 sequences, 62% seen only once; the top ten take roughly a quarter. The chain couples TRBV7-2 to TRBJ2-3, with D possibly being TRBD2 (5 bases). Sequencing was performed on blood. This sequence was found in a man aged 30 to 45 in good health. The CDR3 spells CASSPAGMADTQYF. CDR3 in DNA: TGTGCCAGCAGCCCAGCCGGGATGGCAGATACGCAGTATTTT.